The next 10 T cell receptor beta chains were all read from a single sample in a study of breast tumors, draining lymph nodes, adjacent tissues. Axillary draining lymph nodes of breast cancer patients supplied the node samples. TCRdb reprocessed the multiplex PCR reads with MiXCR, giving one entry per CDR3 protein. Of about 270,000 distinct CDR3 sequences listed, roughly 31% are singletons. Sequencing was performed on axillary lymph node tissue. The receptors originated from a female donor with breast cancer. Some clones in this sample may be carry-over from other donors' samples.

This clonotype was seen many times. The chain employs TRBV7-3 and TRBJ2-2; unclear D gene. This CDR3 contains 14 residues. The germline gives CDR1 SGHTA, CDR2 FQGTGA. The V gene lost 3 bases and the J gene lost 0 bases, with 5 bases spanning the gap. The CDR3 sequence is CASSLPTNTGELFF. The CDR3 DNA reads as TGTGCCAGCAGCTTGCCGACGAACACCGGGGAGCTGTTTTTT. The entire variable domain, with the rest obtained from reference TRBV7-3 and TRBJ2-2, is as follows: GAGVSQTPSNKVTEKGKYVELRCDPISGHTALYWYRQSLGQGPEFLIYFQGTGAADDSGLPNDRFFAVRPEGSVSTLKIQRTERGDSAVYLCASSLPTNTGELFFGEGSRLTVL.

As regards this clonotype: This may stem from a read error, because a much larger clone lies one nucleotide away. V and J are TRBV7-7 and TRBJ1-2; 9 bases line up with TRBD1. This CDR3 has 15 amino acids. Germline V CDR1 and CDR2: SSHAT, FNYEAQ (reference sequence). CDR3 loop: CASSAGQGRDYGYPF. In nucleotides, the CDR3 is TGTGCTAGCAGCGCTGGACAGGGGAGGGACTATGGCTACCCCTTC.

This clonotype was counted many times. The chain carries TRBV30 and TRBJ2-2, with 7 bases identical to TRBD2. Losses at the gene ends were 5 bases for V and 0 bases for J; bases not matched to a gene: 6. The germline CDR1 and CDR2 sequences are GTSNPN and SVGIG (reference sequence). The CDR3 totals 15 residues. The CDR3 protein is CAWGRGRTNTGELFF. In DNA form, the CDR3 reads TGTGCCTGGGGGAGGGGCCGGACGAACACCGGGGAGCTGTTTTTT.

The chain carries TRBV28 and TRBJ2-2; D ambiguous. With 4 bases removed from V and 3 bases from J, the gap between germline ends came to 12 bases. This CDR3 spans 15 amino acids. The germline CDR1 and CDR2 sequences are MDHEN and SYDVKM. The CDR3 is CASSSSTGYTGELFF. CDR3 bases: TGTGCCAGCAGTTCCTCCACCGGGTACACCGGGGAGCTGTTTTTT.

This clonotype was seen ten or more times. The rearrangement links TRBV20-1 to TRBJ2-5; maybe TRBD1 (5 bases). CDR3 length equals 12 residues. Germline lookup yields CDR1 DFQATT and CDR2 SNEGSKA (reference sequence). DNA for the CDR3: TGCAGCTATCAGGGCGGTCAAGAGACCCAGTACTTC. Translation gives CSYQGGQETQYF.

This clonotype was seen more than once but under ten times. A much larger clonotype is one base distant, so this may be a read error. The CDR3 carries no conserved terminal phenylalanine or tryptophan, so it likely arises from a read error. This chain connects TRBV9 to TRBJ2-5, with TRBD1 as a possible D gene (6 bases). The CDR3 has 13 amino acids. V shed 0 bases and J shed 5 bases, with 8 bases lying between them. The germline CDR1 and CDR2 sequences are SGDLS and YYNGEE. CDR3 sequence: CASSVGGQETQYS. DNA of the CDR3: TGTGCCAGCAGCGTAGGGGGGCAGGAGACCCAGTACTCC.

This clonotype was picked up a small number of times. The chain links TRBV20-1 to TRBJ2-6; 7 nucleotides agree with TRBD1. The J segment lost 0 bases and the V segment lost 5 bases, leaving 13 bases of the junction unmatched. The CDR3 extends over 18 amino acids. CDR1 and CDR2 from the germline V gene are DFQATT and SNEGSKA (reference sequence). In nucleotides, the CDR3 is TGCAGTGCTCTGTACGTCTCAGGGGGTTCCTCTGGGGCCAACGTCCTGACTTTC. This gives the protein CSALYVSGGSSGANVLTF.

At least ten counts were recorded for this clonotype. The chain recombines TRBV11-3 with TRBJ1-2; perhaps TRBD1 as D (5 bases). CDR3 length: 16 residues. Trimming took off 4 bases at V and 7 bases at J, with 22 bases between the two ends. Germline loops: CDR1 SGHNT, CDR2 YENEEA. CDR3 sequence (DNA): TGTGCCAGCAGCTCTGGCGGGGGTATGGACTCGGGTGGCTACACCTTC. Translated, it gives CASSSGGGMDSGGYTF. Filled out from reference TRBV11-3 and TRBJ1-2, the complete variable domain reads EAGVVQSPRYKIIEKKQPVAFWCNPISGHNTLYWYLQNLGQGPELLIRYENEEAVDDSQLPKDRFSAERLKGVDSTLKIQPAELGDSAVYLCASSSGGGMDSGGYTFGSGTRLTVV.

This clonotype appeared many times. This chain uses TRBV19 with TRBJ2-1, with 8 bases fitting TRBD2. Germline loops: CDR1 LNHDA, CDR2 SQIVND (reference sequence). The CDR3 runs 15 residues. Losses at the gene ends were 3 bases for V and 5 bases for J; bases not matched to a gene: 6. In nucleotides, the CDR3 is TGTGCCAGTAGTATTTCCAGCGGGGGCCACAATGAGCAGTTCTTC. This codes for CASSISSGGHNEQFF.

In this sample, this clonotype turned up many times. The chain combines TRBV14 with TRBJ2-1, with TRBD2 matching over 9 bases. Germline V gene sequence: CDR1 SGHDN, CDR2 FVKESK. This CDR3 has 13 amino acids. The junction had 3 bases not matched to a gene; V was cut back by 2 bases and J by 10 bases. In DNA form, the CDR3 reads TGTGCCAGCAGCCAACGGCTAGCGGGAGAGCAGTTCTTC. Its protein product is CASSQRLAGEQFF.